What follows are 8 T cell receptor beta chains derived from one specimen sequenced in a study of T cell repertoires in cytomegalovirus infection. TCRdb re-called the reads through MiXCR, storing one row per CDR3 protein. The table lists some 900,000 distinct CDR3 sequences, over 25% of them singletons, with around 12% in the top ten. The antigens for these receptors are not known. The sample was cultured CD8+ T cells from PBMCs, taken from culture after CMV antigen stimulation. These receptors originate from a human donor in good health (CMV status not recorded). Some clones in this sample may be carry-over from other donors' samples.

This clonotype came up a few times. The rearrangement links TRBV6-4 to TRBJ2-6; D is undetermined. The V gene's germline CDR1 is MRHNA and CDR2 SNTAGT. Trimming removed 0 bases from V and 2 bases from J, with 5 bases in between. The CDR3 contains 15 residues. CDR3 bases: TGTGCCAGCAGTGACTCCCGCACTGGGGCCAACGTCCTGACTTTC. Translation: CASSDSRTGANVLTF.

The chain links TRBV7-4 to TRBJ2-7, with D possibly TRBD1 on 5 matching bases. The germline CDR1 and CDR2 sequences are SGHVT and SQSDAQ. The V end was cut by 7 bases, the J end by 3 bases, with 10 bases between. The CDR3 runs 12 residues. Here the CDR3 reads CASTDTYYEQYF. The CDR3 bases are TGTGCCAGCACGGACACCTACTACGAGCAGTACTTC. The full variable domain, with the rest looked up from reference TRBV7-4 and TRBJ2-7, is GAGVSQSPRYKVAKRGRDVALRCDSISGHVTLYWYRQTLGQGSEVLTYSQSDAQRDKSGRPSGRFSAERPERSVSTLKIQRTEQGDSAVYLCASTDTYYEQYFGPGTRLTVT.

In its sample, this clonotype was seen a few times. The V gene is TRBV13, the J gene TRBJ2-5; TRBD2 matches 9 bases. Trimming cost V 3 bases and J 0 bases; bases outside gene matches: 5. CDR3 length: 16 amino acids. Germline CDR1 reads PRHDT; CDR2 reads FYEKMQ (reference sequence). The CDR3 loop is CASSFYSGGYQETQYF. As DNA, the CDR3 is TGTGCCAGCAGCTTTTACAGCGGGGGGTACCAAGAGACCCAGTACTTC.

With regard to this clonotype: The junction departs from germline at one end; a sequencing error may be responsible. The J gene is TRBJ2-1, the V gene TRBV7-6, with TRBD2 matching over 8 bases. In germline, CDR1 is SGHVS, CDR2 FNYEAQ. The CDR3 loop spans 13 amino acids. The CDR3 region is CVSSLRLAHEQFF. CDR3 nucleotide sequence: TGTGTCAGCAGCCTCCGACTAGCGCATGAGCAGTTCTTC. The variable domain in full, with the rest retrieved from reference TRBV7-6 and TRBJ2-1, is GAGVSQSPRYKVTKRGQDVALRCDPISGHVSLYWYRQALGQGPEFLTYFNYEAQQDKSGLPNDRFSAERPEGSISTLTIQRTEQRDSAMYRCVSSLRLAHEQFFGPGTRLTVL.

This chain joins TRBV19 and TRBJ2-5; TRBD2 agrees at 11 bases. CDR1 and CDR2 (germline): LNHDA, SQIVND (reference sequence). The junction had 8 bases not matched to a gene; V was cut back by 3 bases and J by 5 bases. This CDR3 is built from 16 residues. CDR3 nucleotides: TGTGCCAGTAGTATGAGACTAGCGGGGTTGTTGGAGACCCAGTACTTC. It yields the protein CASSMRLAGLLETQYF.

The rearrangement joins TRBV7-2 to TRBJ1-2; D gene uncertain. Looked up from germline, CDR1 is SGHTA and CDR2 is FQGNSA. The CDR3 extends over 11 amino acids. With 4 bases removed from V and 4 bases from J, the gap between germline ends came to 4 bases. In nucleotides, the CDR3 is TGTGCCAGCAGCTATCTCTATGGCTACACCTTC. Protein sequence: CASSYLYGYTF.

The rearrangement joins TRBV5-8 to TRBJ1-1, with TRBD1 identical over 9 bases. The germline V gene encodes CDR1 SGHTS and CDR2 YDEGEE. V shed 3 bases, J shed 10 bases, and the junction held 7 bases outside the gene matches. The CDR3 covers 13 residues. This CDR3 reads CASSSRGTGTAFF. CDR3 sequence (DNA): TGTGCCAGCAGCTCACGGGGGACAGGGACAGCTTTCTTT.

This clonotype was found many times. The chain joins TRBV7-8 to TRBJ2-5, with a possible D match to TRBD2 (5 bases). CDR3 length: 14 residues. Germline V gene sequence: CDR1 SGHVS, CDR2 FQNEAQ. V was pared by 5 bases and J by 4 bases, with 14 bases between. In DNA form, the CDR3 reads TGTGCCAGCAGCCCCGAAGCGGTCAGAGAGACCCAGTACTTC. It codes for CASSPEAVRETQYF. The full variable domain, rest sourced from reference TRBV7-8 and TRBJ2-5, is GAGVSQSPRYKVAKRGQDVALRCDPISGHVSLFWYQQALGQGPEFLTYFQNEAQLDKSGLPSDRFFAERPEGSVSTLKIQRTQQEDSAVYLCASSPEAVRETQYFGPGTRLLVL.